This T cell receptor beta chain was captured by sequencing in a study of beta chain features in type 1 diabetes. cDNA synthesis used the whole RNA isolate, giving expressed TCRB sequences. Regulatory, naive and central memory T cell samples averaged about 3.5 million reads. Data came from immunoSEQ multiplex PCR; TCRdb stores just in-frame clones and leaves some out. The data hold 900,000 or so clones, with around a sixth observed a single time. Study-wide results and limits: Across all four CD4+ subsets, people with type 1 diabetes showed modestly shorter TCRB CDR3s. A definitive answer on HLA type influencing TCRB rearrangement was not reached here.

The CDR3 contains 15 residues. CDR1 SEHNR and CDR2 FQNEAQ come from the germline V gene (reference sequence). The junction had 10 bases not matched to a gene; V was cut back by 8 bases and J by 2 bases. The single heparinised draw taken from each donor contained approximately 100 mL of blood on average. This clone was detected a few times. Antigen specificity is unknown. Sequencing used naive CD4+ T cells from blood. The TCR originated in a woman aged 18 to 35 in good health. The chain combines TRBV7-9 with TRBJ1-2, with TRBD1 identical over 8 bases. In DNA, the CDR3 is TGTGCCAGCGCGGGACAGGCGGGCCAAAACTATGGCTACACCTTC. Its translation: CASAGQAGQNYGYTF.